This T cell receptor beta chain appears in the sequencing data of a study of blood T cell repertoires in COVID-19. Study summary: T cells, B-cell-depleted T cells, or PBMCs provided the cDNA or gDNA that served as material.

Generated by immunoSEQ multiplex PCR, the TCRdb table keeps only in-frame clones and is missing some. The table lists some 490,000 clones, less than 90% of them singletons, with around 8% in the top ten. Germline CDR1 KGHSH, CDR2 LQKENI. CDR3 length equals 16 residues. The ends were cut back, 3 bases at V and 2 bases at J, with 11 bases in the middle. Specimen: PBMCs or T cells enriched from blood (not recorded which). The receptor's source is a woman aged 55 to 70 who had recovered from COVID-19. The chain couples TRBV18 to TRBJ2-6; D is ambiguous. DNA of the CDR3: TGTGCCAGCTCACCGTCCTCAGGAACTGGGGCCAACGTCCTGACTTTC. This translates into CASSPSSGTGANVLTF.